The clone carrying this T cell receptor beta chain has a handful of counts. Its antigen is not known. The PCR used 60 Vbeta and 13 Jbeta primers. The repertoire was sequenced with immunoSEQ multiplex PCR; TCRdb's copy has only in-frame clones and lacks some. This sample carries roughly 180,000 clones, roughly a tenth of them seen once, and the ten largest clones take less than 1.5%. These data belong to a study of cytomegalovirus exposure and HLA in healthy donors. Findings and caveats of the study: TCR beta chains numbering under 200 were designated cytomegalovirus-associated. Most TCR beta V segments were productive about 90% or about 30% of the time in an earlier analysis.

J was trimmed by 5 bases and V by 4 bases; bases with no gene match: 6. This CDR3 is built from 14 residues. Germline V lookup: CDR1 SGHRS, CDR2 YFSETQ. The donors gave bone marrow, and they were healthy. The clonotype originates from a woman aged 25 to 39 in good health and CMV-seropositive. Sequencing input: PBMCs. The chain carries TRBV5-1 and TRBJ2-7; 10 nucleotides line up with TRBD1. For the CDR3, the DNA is TGCGCCAGCAGCCGCGGGACAGGGGACCACGAGCAGTACTTC. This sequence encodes CASSRGTGDHEQYF.